The 22 T cell receptor beta chains given below trace back to one sample, sequenced in a study of blood T cell repertoires in COVID-19. The table came from immunoSEQ multiplex PCR; TCRdb's copy has only in-frame clones and leaves some out. The sample has roughly 280,000 clones; less than 90% are singletons. Sequenced input: PBMCs or T cells enriched from blood (not recorded which). The receptors were gathered from a woman in her fifties or sixties who had recovered from COVID-19.

V and J are TRBV19 and TRBJ2-7; no firm D call. V gave up 3 bases and J gave up 5 bases, with 17 bases separating them. CDR1 and CDR2 (germline): LNHDA, SQIVND (reference sequence). The CDR3 contains 15 residues. The CDR3 loop reads CASSIGRPDWDEQYF. CDR3 bases: TGTGCCAGTAGTATCGGCCGGCCTGACTGGGACGAGCAGTACTTC.

This chain uses TRBV2 with TRBJ1-6; 7 bases are a match to TRBD1. The ends lost 5 bases at V and 10 bases at J; junction bases unmatched: 8. The CDR3 totals 14 residues. Germline V gives CDR1 SNHLY, CDR2 FYNNEI. In nucleotides, the CDR3 is TGTGCCAGCAGTTCCCAGGGGGTCAACTCACCCCTCCACTTT. Amino acid sequence: CASSSQGVNSPLHF. Looking up the rest from reference TRBV2 and TRBJ1-6 gives the full variable domain: EPEVTQTPSHQVTQMGQEVILRCVPISNHLYFYWYRQILGQKVEFLVSFYNNEISEKSEIFDDQFSVERPDGSNFTLKIRSTKLEDSAMYFCASSSQGVNSPLHFGNGTRLTVT.

The table lists this clone with a count of one. CDR3 amino acids: CASSLTGGASGANVLTF. The CDR3 DNA reads as TGTGCCAGCAGCTTAACAGGGGGCGCTTCTGGGGCCAACGTCCTGACTTTC. The gene calls are TRBV7-3 and TRBJ2-6, with 7 bases fitting TRBD1. The CDR3 consists of 17 residues. V shed 0 bases, J shed 1 base, and the junction held 3 bases outside the gene matches. CDR1 and CDR2 (germline): SGHTA, FQGTGA.

This chain links TRBV15 with TRBJ2-5; TRBD1 matches 10 bases. This CDR3 is built from 19 residues. Losses at the gene ends were 0 bases for V and 2 bases for J; bases not matched to a gene: 12. Looked up from germline, CDR1 is LNHNV and CDR2 is YYDKDF (reference sequence). The CDR3 region is CATSRDREAGTGDQETQYF. The CDR3 DNA follows: TGTGCCACCAGCAGAGATCGGGAAGCGGGGACAGGGGATCAAGAGACCCAGTACTTC.

The chain is built from TRBV9 and TRBJ1-1; the D is unclear. V lost 4 bases, J lost 0 bases, and 4 bases lay in between. Germline assignment: CDR1 SGDLS and CDR2 YYNGEE. This CDR3 contains 12 residues. CDR3 region: CASSQMNTEAFF. In nucleotides, the CDR3 is TGTGCCAGCAGCCAGATGAACACTGAAGCTTTCTTT.

This clone was picked up one time. The chain recombines TRBV28 with TRBJ1-2; D is undetermined. Germline-derived CDR1 and CDR2 are MDHEN and SYDVKM. Trimming removed 5 bases at V and 5 bases at J, with 12 bases between. This CDR3 is built from 13 residues. The CDR3 loop reads CASSRTGIYGYTF. The CDR3 DNA follows: TGTGCCAGCAGTCGGACTGGAATATATGGCTACACCTTC.

CDR3 loop: CASRTGGTGEDGYTF. Here the CDR3 DNA reads TGTGCCAGCAGAACCGGTGGGACAGGGGAGGATGGCTACACCTTC. The chain couples TRBV28 to TRBJ1-2; 10 positions match TRBD1. The CDR3 runs to 15 residues. Per germline, CDR1 MDHEN and CDR2 SYDVKM. V dropped 6 bases and J dropped 6; count of bases not matched to a gene: 10.

This chain links TRBV5-6 with TRBJ1-2, with unresolved D. Trimming removed 4 bases from V and 3 bases from J, with 10 bases in between. Germline CDR1 SGHDT, CDR2 YYEEEE. CDR3 length: 13 residues. CDR3 sequence reads: CASSLVSDYGYTF. Here the CDR3 DNA reads TGTGCCAGCAGCCTGGTCTCGGACTATGGCTACACCTTC. Full variable domain (remainder filled in from reference TRBV5-6 and TRBJ1-2): DAGVTQSPTHLIKTRGQQVTLRCSPKSGHDTVSWYQQALGQGPQFIFQYYEEEERQRGNFPDRFSGHQFPNYSSELNVNALLLGDSALYLCASSLVSDYGYTFGSGTRLTVV.

The chain recombines TRBV6-1 with TRBJ1-1, with 8 bases aligning to TRBD1. CDR3 length equals 15 residues. CDR1 and CDR2 (germline): MNHNS, SASEGT. V was clipped by 3 bases and J by 7 bases; unmatched bases: 10. The CDR3 sequence is CASSEVPGQAREAFF. In DNA, the CDR3 is TGTGCCAGCAGTGAGGTCCCGGGACAGGCCCGTGAAGCTTTCTTT.

V usage is TRBV9 and J usage is TRBJ2-7, with D maybe TRBD2 (7 bases). CDR1 is SGDLS and CDR2 is YYNGEE in the germline V gene. The CDR3 is made up of 11 amino acids. CDR3 loop: CDQRGGGEQYF. CDR3 nucleotide sequence: TGTGACCAAAGGGGGGGTGGCGAGCAGTACTTC.

The V call is TRBV28, the J call TRBJ2-2; D is unresolved. CDR3 length: 15 amino acids. The germline V gene encodes CDR1 MDHEN and CDR2 SYDVKM. Trimming removed 2 bases from V and 2 bases from J, with 9 bases in between. The CDR3 protein is CASSLQTLNTGELFF. The CDR3 region has the DNA TGTGCCAGCAGTTTACAGACTCTCAACACCGGGGAGCTGTTTTTT.

V usage is TRBV9 and J usage is TRBJ2-7; TRBD2 aligns across 7 bases. Unmatched junction bases numbered 7, after V lost 2 bases and J lost 2 bases. Per the germline V gene, CDR1 is SGDLS and CDR2 is YYNGEE. CDR3 length equals 15 residues. The CDR3 loop is CASSVSTSWTYEQYF. The CDR3 region has the DNA TGTGCCAGCAGCGTCTCGACTAGCTGGACCTACGAGCAGTACTTC.

This rearrangement joins TRBV5-1 to TRBJ1-1, with 7 bases lining up with TRBD1. This CDR3 has 13 residues. Germline CDR1 and CDR2: SGHRS and YFSETQ. V shed 0 bases, J shed 6 bases, and the junction held 2 bases outside the gene matches. CDR3 loop: CASSLGDSPEAFF. The DNA for the CDR3 is TGCGCCAGCAGCTTGGGGGACAGTCCTGAAGCTTTCTTT.

This clone was seen just once. The chain uses TRBV6-5 and TRBJ2-1; D is possibly TRBD1 (5 bases). Germline V gene lookup returns CDR1 MNHEY and CDR2 SVGAGI. The CDR3 extends over 15 amino acids. Trimming removed 1 base at V and 1 base at J, with 8 bases between. CDR3 amino acids: CASSYFRVSYNEQFF. The CDR3 DNA reads TGTGCCAGCAGTTACTTCAGGGTGTCCTACAATGAGCAGTTCTTC.

The CDR3 coding sequence is TGTGCCAGCAGAGGGCAGGGGGCGCCGACTGAAGCTTTCTTT. Amino acid sequence: CASRGQGAPTEAFF. The chain has TRBV5-4 and TRBJ1-1; 8 bases match TRBD1. V lost 5 bases, J lost 5 bases, and 8 bases stayed unmatched. CDR3 length: 14 residues. CDR1 SGHNT and CDR2 YYREEE come from the germline V gene (reference sequence).

The chain links TRBV13 to TRBJ2-3; tentative D call: TRBD1 (6 bases). Germline CDR1 reads PRHDT; CDR2 reads FYEKMQ (reference sequence). The CDR3 spans 17 residues. Trimming took off 3 bases at V and 0 bases at J, with 16 bases between the two ends. The DNA of the CDR3 is TGTGCCAGCAGCTTGAAATACAGGGAAGCTAGCACAGATACGCAGTATTTT. Protein: CASSLKYREASTDTQYF. Variable domain in full (rest from reference TRBV13 and TRBJ2-3): AAGVIQSPRHLIKEKRETATLKCYPIPRHDTVYWYQQGPGQDPQFLISFYEKMQSDKGSIPDRFSAQQFSDYHSELNMSSLELGDSALYFCASSLKYREASTDTQYFGPGTRLTVL.

The chain joins TRBV5-4 to TRBJ2-3; TRBD1 agrees at 9 bases. In germline, CDR1 is SGHNT, CDR2 YYREEE (reference sequence). Trimming at V came to 4 bases and at J to 4 bases, leaving 7 bases not matched to a gene. CDR3 length: 15 amino acids. The CDR3, as DNA: TGTGCCAGCAGCCAAAGACAGGGGGGGGCAGATACGCAGTATTTT. This translates into CASSQRQGGADTQYF.

J is TRBJ2-3 and V is TRBV25-1, with TRBD2 matching over 11 bases. Germline CDR1 is MGHDK and CDR2 is SYGVNS. The length of the CDR3 is 14 residues. The V segment lost 7 bases and the J segment 4 bases; nucleotides outside the gene matches: 4. The CDR3 loop reads CASTTSGSSDTQYF. For the CDR3, the DNA is TGTGCCAGCACCACTAGCGGGAGCTCAGATACGCAGTATTTT.

The chain joins TRBV28 to TRBJ1-5, with D maybe TRBD1 (6 bases). The V end lost 6 bases, the J end lost 1 base, and 16 bases lay between the germline ends. There are 16 residues in the CDR3. CDR1 and CDR2 (germline): MDHEN, SYDVKM. The CDR3 reads CASRSQGWGSNQPQHF. The CDR3 DNA reads as TGTGCCAGCAGGTCCCAGGGGTGGGGGAGCAATCAGCCCCAGCATTTT.

The rearrangement uses TRBV15 and TRBJ1-2, with D unclear. The germline V gene encodes CDR1 LNHNV and CDR2 YYDKDF (reference sequence). Trimming took off 0 bases at V and 7 bases at J, with 18 bases between the two ends. The CDR3 consists of 16 residues. The CDR3: CATSRDTYSLYGGYTF. CDR3 nucleotides: TGTGCCACCAGCAGAGATACGTACAGCTTATACGGTGGCTACACCTTC.

The J gene is TRBJ2-1, the V gene TRBV4-3; 7 positions match TRBD2. The CDR3 loop spans 15 amino acids. V was pared by 1 base and J by 4 bases, with 4 bases of the junction left unmatched. Germline V gives CDR1 LGHNA, CDR2 YSLEER. The DNA of the CDR3 is TGCGCCAGCAGCCAAGTACTAGCGCCTTACAATGAGCAGTTCTTC. The encoded protein is CASSQVLAPYNEQFF.

The V call is TRBV6-5, the J call TRBJ1-2; D ambiguous. CDR1 is MNHEY, CDR2 SVGAGI, per germline. The CDR3 runs 15 residues. With 6 bases removed from V and 5 bases from J, the gap between germline ends came to 19 bases. The CDR3 region has the DNA TGTGCCAGCAGCCCCGGAACGGGTTCCAGATATGGCTACACCTTC. It is translated as CASSPGTGSRYGYTF.